This passage covers 12 T cell receptor beta chains from one sample sequenced in a study of cytomegalovirus exposure and HLA in healthy donors. 13 Jbeta primers and 60 Vbeta primers were used for the PCR. Clones were sequenced by immunoSEQ multiplex PCR, and TCRdb holds only the in-frame ones, with some missing. Of about 210,000 clones listed, about four fifths were seen once; the top ten hold 13% to 15%. The sequenced sample consisted of PBMCs. The receptors were gathered from a woman in her thirties in good health and CMV-seropositive.

This clone was observed a few times. Other DNA sequences of this sample code for an identical CDR3. The chain uses TRBV9 and TRBJ2-3; TRBD2 aligns across 7 bases. The CDR3 is 15 residues long. After removal of 0 bases from V and 1 base from J, the junction contained 2 bases not matched to a gene. In germline, CDR1 is SGDLS, CDR2 YYNGEE. The CDR3, as DNA: TGTGCCAGCAGCGTAGCGGGGGGAGGCACAGATACGCAGTATTTT. Translation gives CASSVAGGGTDTQYF.

The rearrangement uses TRBV7-8 and TRBJ2-7, with a possible D match to TRBD1 (6 bases). Trimming took 5 bases from V and 4 from J, leaving 12 bases between them. CDR3 length equals 13 residues. Germline loops: CDR1 SGHVS, CDR2 FQNEAQ. The CDR3 loop reads CASSRDRLYEQYF. The CDR3 DNA is TGTGCCAGCAGCCGAGACAGGCTGTACGAGCAGTACTTC.

This clone was detected only a few times. The J gene is TRBJ2-1, the V gene TRBV7-3; D might be TRBD1 (5 bases). V was pared by 3 bases and J by 7 bases, with 10 bases between. This CDR3 spans 13 amino acids. Germline CDR1 and CDR2: SGHTA and FQGTGA. CDR3 coding DNA: TGTGCCAGCAGCTTCAGGGTGGAAAATGAGCAGTTCTTC. It is translated as CASSFRVENEQFF.

This chain links TRBV6-1 with TRBJ1-5; 8 positions match TRBD1. The CDR3 consists of 15 residues. Germline CDR1 and CDR2: MNHNS and SASEGT. J gave up 4 bases and V 7 bases, and 9 bases lay outside the gene matches. Here the CDR3 DNA reads TGTGCCAGCATGATGGGGACAGGCCTAAATCAGCCCCAGCATTTT. Protein product: CASMMGTGLNQPQHF.

J is TRBJ2-5 and V is TRBV10-1; D gene uncertain. V lost 3 bases, J lost 2 bases, and 7 bases lay in between. This CDR3 is 13 amino acids long. CDR1 is WNHNN and CDR2 is SYGVQD in the germline V gene (reference sequence). The CDR3 is CASSEHKQETQYF. CDR3 DNA sequence: TGCGCCAGCAGTGAACACAAGCAAGAGACCCAGTACTTC.

This clone has only a few counts. CDR3 in amino acids: CASSQGLVGEQYF. The CDR3 DNA follows: TGTGCCAGCAGTCAAGGACTAGTCGGCGAGCAGTACTTC. The chain employs TRBV6-5 and TRBJ2-7; 7 nucleotides line up with TRBD2. This CDR3 contains 13 residues. V was pared by 5 bases and J by 6 bases, with 7 bases of the junction left unmatched. The germline gives CDR1 MNHEY, CDR2 SVGAGI.

The chain joins TRBV7-9 to TRBJ1-4, with 7 bases aligning to TRBD1. CDR3 size: 14 residues. V lost 1 base, J lost 7 bases, and 3 bases stayed unmatched. Per germline, CDR1 SEHNR and CDR2 FQNEAQ (reference sequence). DNA for the CDR3: TGTGCCAGCAGCTTAGGGACAGGTTTTGAAAAACTGTTTTTT. As protein: CASSLGTGFEKLFF.

The chain couples TRBV18 to TRBJ2-1; 10 positions agree with TRBD1. In germline, CDR1 is KGHSH, CDR2 LQKENI. The CDR3 runs 15 residues. The V gene end was trimmed by 0 bases and the J gene end by 7 bases; junction bases not matched to a gene: 3. The CDR3 is CASSPPTGGRNEQFF. CDR3 DNA: TGTGCCAGCTCACCACCGACAGGGGGCAGGAATGAGCAGTTCTTC. Based on the CDR3 plus reference TRBV18 and TRBJ2-1, the full variable domain is NAGVMQNPRHLVRRRGQEARLRCSPMKGHSHVYWYRQLPEEGLKFMVYLQKENIIDESGMPKERFSAEFPKEGPSILRIQQVVRGDSAAYFCASSPPTGGRNEQFFGPGTRLTVL.

The CDR3 DNA is TGTGCCAGTAGAAAACAAGAGACCCAGTACTTC. Protein sequence: CASRKQETQYF. The chain recombines TRBV27 with TRBJ2-5; D gene uncertain. Trimming took off 9 bases at V and 2 bases at J, with 7 bases between the two ends. Germline loops: CDR1 MNHEY, CDR2 SMNVEV (reference sequence). CDR3 length equals 11 residues.

This sequence joins TRBV6-6 and TRBJ2-2, with a possible D match to TRBD2 (6 bases). The CDR3 sequence is 14 residues long. Germline loops: CDR1 MNHNY, CDR2 SVGAGI (reference sequence). Trimming took 6 bases from V and 6 from J, leaving 14 bases between them. The CDR3 DNA is TGTGCCAGCAGGGTGTTAGCGGAGGCCGGGGAGCTGTTTTTT. Translated: CASRVLAEAGELFF.

The rearrangement uses TRBV9 and TRBJ2-7, with 7 bases lining up with TRBD2. Trimming cost V 4 bases and J 4 bases; bases outside gene matches: 17. Germline V gives CDR1 SGDLS, CDR2 YYNGEE. The CDR3 is made up of 17 amino acids. The CDR3 sequence: CASSRRGLQLPQYEQYF. The CDR3 nucleotides are TGTGCCAGCAGCCGTAGGGGACTACAACTGCCCCAATACGAGCAGTACTTC.

This sequence joins TRBV9 and TRBJ1-1; 9 bases align to TRBD1. Germline V gives CDR1 SGDLS, CDR2 YYNGEE. This CDR3 has 16 residues. The J segment lost 0 bases and the V segment lost 3 bases, leaving 6 bases of the junction unmatched. The CDR3 DNA reads TGTGCCAGCAGCGCCACCGGGACAGGGTTGAACACTGAAGCTTTCTTT. Residues: CASSATGTGLNTEAFF.